This entry lists 21 T cell receptor beta chains sequenced from one sample in a study of vaccination and CD4 T cells after COVID-19. The study sequenced cultured CD4+ T cell DNA using the Oncomine TCR Beta short-read assay. The genomic DNA was obtained from cultured CD4+ T cells by extraction with the QIAamp micro DNA kit. TCRdb analysed the PCR reads with MiXCR anew, one entry per CDR3 protein. This sample carries fewer than 10,000 distinct CDR3 sequences, under 40% of them seen once, and the ten largest clones take approximately 22%. As to treatment: 10-day PBMC culture with coronavirus spike peptide pools or control peptides (ViraFEST assay). CD4+ T-cell collection from the unexposed donor predated the COVID-19 pandemic (2011-2018). No antigen has been assigned to these receptors. Sequences were obtained from CD4+ T cells from blood, cultured in vitro. These receptors were obtained from a human donor in good health.

This clonotype has only a few counts. The chain uses TRBV28 and TRBJ2-1, with D possibly being TRBD1 (5 bases). Germline V lookup: CDR1 MDHEN, CDR2 SYDVKM. CDR3 length: 12 amino acids. V lost 7 bases, J lost 10 bases, and 14 bases lay in between. The CDR3 nucleotides read TGTGCCAGCAATAGGGGCCCCGGAGAGCAGTTCTTC. Translating gives CASNRGPGEQFF. Supplemented by reference TRBV28 and TRBJ2-1, the full variable domain reads DVKVTQSSRYLVKRTGEKVFLECVQDMDHENMFWYRQDPGLGLRLIYFSYDVKMKEKGDIPEGYSVSREKKERFSLILESASTNQTSMYLCASNRGPGEQFFGPGTRLTVL.

The table lists this clonotype with a few counts. This chain links TRBV7-3 with TRBJ2-7, with 10 nucleotides matching TRBD1. This CDR3 comprises 14 residues. Per the germline V gene, CDR1 is SGHTA and CDR2 is FQGTGA. Trimming removed 5 bases from V and 2 bases from J; junction bases left unmatched: 3. CDR3 sequence (DNA): TGTGCCAGCAGCGTAGACAGGGGGCCCTACGAGCAGTACTTC. This codes for CASSVDRGPYEQYF.

This clonotype was counted between two and nine times. The chain couples TRBV12-3 or TRBV12-4 to TRBJ2-3; 12 bases fit TRBD2. There are 14 residues in the CDR3. With V trimmed by 7 bases and J by 3 bases, 2 bases remained unmatched. CDR3 nucleotides: TGTGCCAGCAACGGACTAGCGGGAACAGATACGCAGTATTTT. Translated: CASNGLAGTDTQYF.

This clonotype was found a few times. The chain uses TRBV20-1 and TRBJ2-1, with TRBD2 matching over 12 bases. J gave up 6 bases and V 0 bases, and 6 bases lay outside the gene matches. Germline V gene data show CDR1 as DFQATT and CDR2 as SNEGSKA (reference sequence). The CDR3 loop spans 16 amino acids. CDR3 nucleotide sequence: TGCAGTGCTAGAGATAACAGACTAGCGGGAGTCAATGAGCAGTTCTTC. This codes for CSARDNRLAGVNEQFF.

CDR3 amino acids: CASSFYGTSTDTQYF. CDR3 sequence (DNA): TGTGCCAGCAGCTTTTACGGTACGAGCACAGATACGCAGTATTTT. The chain employs TRBV11-2 and TRBJ2-3; no clear D. Per the germline V gene, CDR1 is SGHAT and CDR2 is FQNNGV. V was pared by 3 bases and J by 0 bases, with 10 bases between. This CDR3 has 15 residues.

This chain connects TRBV6-2 or TRBV6-3 to TRBJ2-1; D remains ambiguous. CDR1 and CDR2 from the germline V gene are MNHEY and SVGEGT. The CDR3 length is 13 residues. Trimming shortened V by 6 bases and J by 0 bases, and 6 bases separated the two germline ends. The DNA of the CDR3 is TGTGCCAGCAGGTTCAGCTCCTACAATGAGCAGTTCTTC. It encodes CASRFSSYNEQFF.

The chain employs TRBV6-2 or TRBV6-3 and TRBJ2-1; TRBD2 might be the D (6 bases). V dropped 5 bases and J dropped 2 bases, with 10 bases sitting between them. CDR3 length equals 14 residues. The V gene's germline CDR1 is MNHEY and CDR2 SVGEGT. CDR3 in amino acids: CASSRRDPYNEQFF. CDR3 nucleotide sequence: TGTGCCAGCAGTCGGAGGGACCCCTACAATGAGCAGTTCTTC.

In this sample, this clonotype turned up a few times. The V and J genes are TRBV7-9 and TRBJ2-5; possibly TRBD2 for D (5 bases). The ends were cut back, 11 bases at V and 3 bases at J, with 10 bases in the middle. The CDR3 contains 11 residues. Per germline, CDR1 SEHNR and CDR2 FQNEAQ (reference sequence). In DNA, the CDR3 is TGTGCCGAGGGTGGGGAAGAGACCCAGTACTTC. Translation gives CAEGGEETQYF.

The genes are TRBV28 and TRBJ2-1; D not certain. The length of the CDR3 is 16 residues. V gave up 1 base and J gave up 4 bases, with 14 bases separating them. The germline CDR1 and CDR2 sequences are MDHEN and SYDVKM. CDR3: CASSLYRNGPYNEQFF. CDR3 nucleotide sequence: TGTGCCAGCAGTTTATATCGGAACGGACCATACAATGAGCAGTTCTTC.

J is TRBJ2-2 and V is TRBV4-2; 12 nucleotides line up with TRBD1. Trimming took 0 bases from V and 7 from J; bases not matched to a gene: 6. The CDR3 is 17 amino acids. Germline CDR1 LGHNA, CDR2 YNFKEQ. CDR3 bases: TGTGCCAGCAGCCAAGATGGGACAGGGGGCGTGCACGGGGAGCTGTTTTTT. Translated, it gives CASSQDGTGGVHGELFF.

By share, this clonotype ranks as medium-sized. The rearrangement uses TRBV7-9 and TRBJ2-3, with 7 bases identical to TRBD2. The germline V gene has CDR1 SEHNR and CDR2 FQNEAQ (reference sequence). CDR3 length: 15 amino acids. V dropped 3 bases and J dropped 4; count of bases not matched to a gene: 7. The CDR3 region has the DNA TGTGCCAGCAGCTTGCGGGAGCTCAGAGCAGATACGCAGTATTTT. Translation gives CASSLRELRADTQYF.

This clonotype was detected only a few times. V is TRBV28 and J is TRBJ2-3; no reliable D call. CDR3 length: 12 residues. Germline V CDR1 and CDR2: MDHEN, SYDVKM. V was shortened by 6 bases and J by 3 bases, with 7 bases between the two germline ends. The CDR3 sequence: CASRPSTDTQYF. CDR3 nucleotide sequence: TGTGCCAGCAGACCCAGTACAGATACGCAGTATTTT.

This clonotype was recorded once. The chain joins TRBV10-3 to TRBJ1-3, with D unresolved. Germline V CDR1 and CDR2: ENHRY, SYGVKD. V was trimmed by 6 bases and J by 0 bases, leaving 6 bases between them. The CDR3 runs to 13 residues. CDR3: CAIRLPSGNTIYF. The CDR3 region has the DNA TGTGCCATCAGACTGCCCTCTGGAAACACCATATATTTT.

This chain joins TRBV6-2 or TRBV6-3 and TRBJ1-1; 7 nucleotides agree with TRBD1. Germline assignment: CDR1 MNHEY and CDR2 SVGEGT. The CDR3 totals 17 residues. J was trimmed by 4 bases and V by 0 bases; bases with no gene match: 11. The DNA for the CDR3 is TGTGCCAGCAGTTACTCAGATAGGGGGCCCTTCATCACTGAAGCTTTCTTT. As protein: CASSYSDRGPFITEAFF.

The V call is TRBV7-9, the J call TRBJ1-1, with TRBD1 as a possible D gene (5 bases). The CDR3 consists of 14 residues. Trimming left V 3 bases short and J 2 bases short, with 10 bases between. From germline, CDR1 is SEHNR and CDR2 FQNEAQ (reference sequence). The CDR3 spells CASSLSGANTEAFF. The DNA of the CDR3 is TGTGCCAGCAGCTTGTCTGGGGCCAACACTGAAGCTTTCTTT.

A few counts support this clonotype. V gene TRBV25-1 combines with J gene TRBJ2-3; D remains ambiguous. Trimming removed 6 bases at V and 0 bases at J, with 4 bases between. The CDR3 sequence is 12 residues long. CDR1 MGHDK and CDR2 SYGVNS come from the germline V gene. In nucleotides, the CDR3 is TGTGCCAGCAGCTCAAGCACAGATACGCAGTATTTT. Translated: CASSSSTDTQYF.

The J gene is TRBJ2-7, the V gene TRBV18; TRBD2 is a possible D gene (5 bases). Germline CDR1 KGHSH, CDR2 LQKENI. V lost 3 bases, J lost 5 bases, and 17 bases lay in between. The CDR3 is 15 residues long. This chain's CDR3 is CASSPGGARANEQYF. The CDR3 coding sequence is TGTGCCAGCTCACCTGGAGGAGCGCGAGCGAACGAGCAGTACTTC.

The DNA for the CDR3 is TGTGCCTGGGGTGCAGGGAACTATGGCTACACCTTC. This sequence encodes CAWGAGNYGYTF. The chain combines TRBV30 with TRBJ1-2, with a tentative D call TRBD1 (5 bases). With 5 bases removed from V and 2 bases from J, the gap between germline ends came to 9 bases. From germline, CDR1 is GTSNPN and CDR2 SVGIG (reference sequence). This CDR3 has 12 amino acids.

In this sample, this clonotype turned up a few times. The gene calls are TRBV20-1 and TRBJ1-1, with D possibly matching TRBD1 (6 bases). CDR1 and CDR2 from the germline V gene are DFQATT and SNEGSKA (reference sequence). CDR3 length: 12 residues. The ends were cut back, 5 bases at V and 2 bases at J, with 9 bases in the middle. The CDR3 protein is CSAGQLNTEAFF. The DNA for the CDR3 is TGCAGTGCTGGACAGCTCAACACTGAAGCTTTCTTT.

This clonotype appeared a few times. The chain couples TRBV30 to TRBJ1-5; D ambiguous. The CDR3 extends over 13 amino acids. The germline V and J ends were trimmed by 1 base and 1 base, with 5 bases remaining between them. The germline V gene has CDR1 GTSNPN and CDR2 SVGIG (reference sequence). The CDR3 DNA reads TGTGCCTGGAGTGCTGACAGCAATCAGCCCCAGCATTTT. It codes for CAWSADSNQPQHF.

The chain recombines TRBV19 with TRBJ2-7; 7 nucleotides match TRBD1. The CDR3 extends over 14 amino acids. V shed 5 bases and J 0 bases; nucleotides not matched to a gene: 4. Per germline, CDR1 LNHDA and CDR2 SQIVND (reference sequence). CDR3 DNA: TGTGCCAGTAGTGAGGGGGACAGCTCCTACGAGCAGTACTTC. Protein: CASSEGDSSYEQYF.